The 20 T cell receptor beta chains below all came from one sample that was sequenced in a study of CD8 T cells in ankylosing spondylitis (dated by TCRdb to the late 2010s). The library relied on 5' RACE. Sequencing was carried out with an Illumina HiSeq 2500. TCRdb handled the public reads itself, with Q25 trimming in fastp and clone calling in MiXCR, and kept productive beta chains. For every CDR3 protein sequence, its rows merge into one entry that carries the most common genes and DNA. The sample yields roughly 170,000 distinct CDR3 sequences; around a tenth were counted once. Roughly 16% of the sample comes from the top ten. The sample comprised blood, either unsorted or a sorted T cell fraction (not recorded which). The receptor set was obtained from a female donor with ankylosing spondylitis or in good health (not recorded which).

J is TRBJ2-7 and V is TRBV20-1, with TRBD1 as a possible D gene (5 bases). The V gene's germline CDR1 is DFQATT and CDR2 SNEGSKA (reference sequence). This CDR3 region has 16 residues. The germline V and J ends were trimmed by 3 bases and 6 bases, with 24 bases remaining between them. The CDR3 bases are TGCAGTGCTAGTCTCTGGACATCTCCCCGGCGAGGCGAGCAGTACTTC. Translation: CSASLWTSPRRGEQYF.

The sample holds many counts of this clonotype. The V gene is TRBV20-1, the J gene TRBJ1-1; 11 nucleotides line up with TRBD1. The J segment lost 0 bases and the V segment lost 3 bases, leaving 9 bases of the junction unmatched. Germline CDR1 is DFQATT and CDR2 is SNEGSKA (reference sequence). The CDR3 contains 17 residues. This CDR3 is CSASEGTGGIVNTEAFF. The CDR3 nucleotides are TGCAGTGCTAGCGAGGGGACAGGGGGAATTGTGAACACTGAAGCTTTCTTT.

V usage is TRBV11-3 and J usage is TRBJ2-1, with D possibly being TRBD2 (6 bases). This CDR3 region has 15 residues. Trimming shortened V by 4 bases and J by 4 bases, and 14 bases separated the two germline ends. Germline lookup yields CDR1 SGHNT and CDR2 YENEEA. CDR3 DNA: TGTGCCAGCAGCTCCTCGGGAGCCGGATACAATGAGCAGTTCTTC. Amino acids: CASSSSGAGYNEQFF.

CDR3: CAIRGDYTGELFF. Written as DNA, the CDR3 is TGTGCCATCAGGGGTGACTACACCGGGGAGCTGTTTTTT. The rearrangement uses TRBV10-3 and TRBJ2-2; D is unresolved. The CDR3 extends over 13 amino acids. With 6 bases removed from V and 3 bases from J, the gap between germline ends came to 8 bases. Germline-derived CDR1 and CDR2 are ENHRY and SYGVKD.

This clonotype has ten or more counts. The V call is TRBV4-1, the J call TRBJ1-2; D perhaps matches TRBD1 (5 bases). Germline CDR1 is MGHRA and CDR2 is YSYEKL. This CDR3 is built from 15 residues. Trimming took 4 bases from V and 9 from J, leaving 21 bases between them. In nucleotides, the CDR3 is TGCGCCAGCAGCCTCGACAGCCCAAACACCCTCAGCTACACCTTC. This gives the protein CASSLDSPNTLSYTF.

This clonotype was picked up many times. The chain recombines TRBV7-8 with TRBJ2-3; D might be TRBD1 (6 bases). V was clipped by 1 base and J by 6 bases, with 11 bases between them. The CDR3 contains 14 residues. Germline CDR1 reads SGHVS; CDR2 reads FQNEAQ. The CDR3 nucleotides read TGTGCCAGCAGCTTAGTATCTAGGGGGGATACGCAGTATTTT. It specifies CASSLVSRGDTQYF. The full variable domain, in which reference TRBV7-8 and TRBJ2-3 provide the parts outside the CDR3, is GAGVSQSPRYKVAKRGQDVALRCDPISGHVSLFWYQQALGQGPEFLTYFQNEAQLDKSGLPSDRFFAERPEGSVSTLKIQRTQQEDSAVYLCASSLVSRGDTQYFGPGTRLTVL.

The V call is TRBV4-3, the J call TRBJ2-1, with D possibly TRBD1 on 5 matching bases. The CDR3 is 15 amino acids. Trimming removed 1 base at V and 0 bases at J, with 7 bases between. Germline V CDR1 and CDR2: LGHNA, YSLEER. The CDR3 region is CASSQGGNSYNEQFF. The CDR3 coding sequence is TGCGCCAGCAGCCAAGGGGGCAACTCCTACAATGAGCAGTTCTTC.

The chain is built from TRBV11-2 and TRBJ1-1; D ambiguous. Germline CDR1 SGHAT, CDR2 FQNNGV. The CDR3 runs to 16 residues. The germline V and J ends were trimmed by 3 bases and 0 bases, with 14 bases remaining between them. The CDR3 nucleotides are TGTGCCAGCAGCTTTAATCGGGAGAGTATGAACACTGAAGCTTTCTTT. As protein: CASSFNRESMNTEAFF.

This clonotype has a handful of counts. The genes are TRBV20-1 and TRBJ2-1, with 12 bases matching TRBD2. After removal of 2 bases from V and 3 bases from J, the junction contained 11 bases not matched to a gene. Germline CDR1 DFQATT, CDR2 SNEGSKA (reference sequence). This CDR3 spans 18 amino acids. The CDR3 spells CSARSIGLAGPNYNEQFF. The CDR3 nucleotides read TGCAGTGCTAGAAGCATTGGACTAGCGGGACCAAACTACAATGAGCAGTTCTTC.

The genes are TRBV27 and TRBJ2-3, with TRBD2 identical over 14 bases. V lost 10 bases to trimming and J lost 2 bases; unmatched junction nucleotides: 5. The CDR3 is made up of 15 amino acids. Germline CDR1 is MNHEY and CDR2 is SMNVEV (reference sequence). CDR3 residues: CATRLAGGVTDTQYF. The CDR3 DNA follows: TGTGCCACCCGACTAGCGGGAGGGGTCACAGATACGCAGTATTTT.

This clonotype has more than one count but fewer than ten. The V call is TRBV4-2, the J call TRBJ1-1; weak D call: TRBD1 (6 bases). The CDR3 contains 18 residues. The V gene's germline CDR1 is LGHNA and CDR2 YNFKEQ. V dropped 3 bases and J dropped 3 bases, with 23 bases sitting between them. CDR3 in amino acids: CASSQTYRAGGADTEAFF. CDR3 sequence (DNA): TGTGCCAGCAGCCAGACATACAGGGCAGGAGGGGCGGACACTGAAGCTTTCTTT.

This clonotype was counted at least ten times. V is TRBV29-1 and J is TRBJ2-1; D perhaps matches TRBD2 (5 bases). V gave up 3 bases and J gave up 3 bases, with 9 bases separating them. The CDR3 is 13 amino acids. The V gene's germline CDR1 is SQVTM and CDR2 ANQGSEA. The CDR3 DNA reads as TGCAGCGTTGACCGGGGAGACTACAATGAGCAGTTCTTC. As protein: CSVDRGDYNEQFF.

In this sample, this clonotype turned up many times. J is TRBJ2-1 and V is TRBV5-1; a weak D match, TRBD2 (5 bases). CDR1 SGHRS and CDR2 YFSETQ come from the germline V gene. There are 18 residues in the CDR3. The ends were cut back, 4 bases at V and 8 bases at J, with 28 bases in the middle. The CDR3 coding sequence is TGCGCCAGCAGCCCCCTCGGCGTTCGGTGGGAGTCTGGGGATGAGCAGTTCTTC. Its translation: CASSPLGVRWESGDEQFF.

This clonotype was picked up a small number of times. V usage is TRBV12-3 or TRBV12-4 and J usage is TRBJ2-1; TRBD2 aligns across 7 bases. V shed 6 bases, J shed 9 bases, and the junction held 11 bases outside the gene matches. CDR3 length: 14 amino acids. This chain's CDR3 is CASSPGTTHSEQFF. The CDR3 bases are TGTGCCAGCAGCCCCGGGACTACCCACAGTGAGCAGTTCTTC.

This clonotype has at least ten counts. The chain is built from TRBV29-1 and TRBJ2-7; TRBD1 is a possible D gene (5 bases). Germline values: CDR1 SQVTM, CDR2 ANQGSEA. The CDR3 totals 13 residues. V was clipped by 3 bases and J by 4 bases, with 13 bases between them. The CDR3 sequence is CSVELAGLYEQYF. The DNA for the CDR3 is TGCAGCGTTGAGCTGGCAGGGCTTTACGAGCAGTACTTC.

The sample holds a few counts of this clonotype. This rearrangement joins TRBV28 to TRBJ2-5; D not certain. This CDR3 contains 13 residues. Germline V CDR1 and CDR2: MDHEN, SYDVKM. The V and J ends lost 4 bases and 3 bases respectively, with 9 bases between them. CDR3 sequence (DNA): TGTGCCAGCAGTTCAATATCGGAAGAGACCCAGTACTTC. Encoded protein: CASSSISEETQYF.

Many counts were recorded for this clonotype. V usage is TRBV6-6 and J usage is TRBJ2-7, with a weak D call TRBD1 (6 bases). This CDR3 is 12 amino acids long. The germline gives CDR1 MNHNY, CDR2 SVGAGI (reference sequence). V lost 8 bases and J lost 5, with 13 bases in between. The CDR3 nucleotides read TGTGCCAGCGGGTACAGGGTGAACGAGCAGTACTTC. It yields the protein CASGYRVNEQYF.

V usage is TRBV13 and J usage is TRBJ2-7; TRBD2 matches at 7 bases. This CDR3 has 13 residues. Germline V lookup: CDR1 PRHDT, CDR2 FYEKMQ (reference sequence). V was pared by 4 bases and J by 7 bases, with 7 bases of the junction left unmatched. CDR3 sequence reads: CASSSVGGREQYF. CDR3 coding DNA: TGTGCCAGCAGCTCCGTGGGAGGGCGTGAGCAGTACTTC.

This clonotype was seen many times. The genes are TRBV7-9 and TRBJ2-7; TRBD1 is a possible D gene (6 bases). The V end lost 3 bases, the J end lost 5 bases, and 8 bases lay between the germline ends. This CDR3 is built from 12 residues. Germline CDR1 is SEHNR and CDR2 is FQNEAQ (reference sequence). This CDR3 reads CASSLDSHEQYF. In DNA, the CDR3 is TGTGCCAGCAGCTTGGACAGCCACGAGCAGTACTTC.

The chain links TRBV7-2 to TRBJ2-3; D is uncertain. V was clipped by 1 base and J by 1 base, with 9 bases between them. This CDR3 spans 15 amino acids. Per germline, CDR1 SGHTA and CDR2 FQGNSA. The CDR3 is CASSLEFLRTDTQYF. CDR3 DNA sequence: TGTGCCAGCAGCTTAGAATTCCTCCGCACAGATACGCAGTATTTT.